This T cell receptor beta chain emerged from a study of blood T cell repertoires in COVID-19. Turning to the study itself: The study drew acute and convalescent COVID-19 samples from the United States, Italy and Spain. From T cells, B-cell-depleted T cells, or PBMCs came the material, which was cDNA or gDNA.

In the authors' methods: Reference gene primer amplification gave nucleated cell count estimates. TCRdb keeps only in-frame clones here, not all; method: immunoSEQ multiplex PCR. V and J calls and clone size follow that table, whereas D and trimming were derived from the DNA. The sample includes under 80,000 clones, around 90% of them seen just once. This CDR3 contains 17 residues. In germline, CDR1 is SGHTA, CDR2 FQGNSA. Trimming at V came to 5 bases and at J to 0 bases, leaving 9 bases not matched to a gene. V usage is TRBV7-2 and J usage is TRBJ1-5; 8 bases are shared with TRBD1. Sequences were obtained from peripheral blood. The receptor comes from a human donor in a cohort sampled during active COVID-19. CDR3 protein: CASSPGGVGSSNQPQHF. The CDR3 region has the DNA TGTGCCAGCAGCCCAGGGGGCGTAGGAAGTAGCAATCAGCCCCAGCATTTT.